Presented here are 4 T cell receptor beta chains from one specimen sequenced in a study of human T cells and chemical hapten exposure. As for time point: patch test 2, 6 weeks after DPC sensitization. Treatment here: therapeutic diphenylcyclopropenone sensitization with weekly scalp DPC. TCRdb itself ran the RACE reads through MiXCR, one entry per CDR3 protein. The sample has about 94,000 distinct CDR3 sequences, about 9% seen once. Source: whole blood, taken in connection with sensitization to the hapten diphenylcyclopropenone (DPC). All receptors come from a woman aged 40 to 50 with alopecia areata. Some clones in this sample may be carry-over from other donors' samples.

This chain links TRBV20-1 with TRBJ1-2; 7 bases align to TRBD1. Germline CDR1 is DFQATT and CDR2 is SNEGSKA (reference sequence). V dropped 3 bases and J dropped 3; count of bases not matched to a gene: 4. The CDR3 has 13 residues. CDR3 coding DNA: TGCAGTGCTAGTGGGGGACAGCACTATGGCTACACCTTC. Protein sequence: CSASGGQHYGYTF.

Comments on this clonotype: A much larger clone lies a single base off, so this may be a read error. This chain uses TRBV11-1 with TRBJ1-2, with 7 bases matching TRBD1. The CDR3 runs 13 residues. Germline V gene sequence: CDR1 SGHAT, CDR2 FQDESV (reference sequence). The CDR3 loop is CASTGQENYDYTF. CDR3 nucleotide sequence: TGTGCCAGCACCGGACAGGAAAACTATGACTACACCTTC.

This clonotype was recorded at least ten times. V and J are TRBV4-2 and TRBJ2-6; 7 bases are shared with TRBD1. With V trimmed by 0 bases and J by 0 bases, 8 bases remained unmatched. The CDR3 runs 19 residues. Germline lookup yields CDR1 LGHNA and CDR2 YNFKEQ. CDR3 loop: CASSQDWAGGDSGANVLTF. The CDR3 region has the DNA TGTGCCAGCAGCCAAGATTGGGCAGGGGGTGACTCTGGGGCCAACGTCCTGACTTTC.

This chain uses TRBV6-6 with TRBJ1-1; TRBD1 might be the D (5 bases). The CDR3 is 14 amino acids. The V end was cut by 10 bases, the J end by 1 base, with 16 bases between. Germline values: CDR1 MNHNY, CDR2 SVGAGI (reference sequence). The CDR3 region has the DNA TGTGCCACGACCAGATATCAGGGGAACACTGAAGCTTTCTTT. Translated: CATTRYQGNTEAFF.